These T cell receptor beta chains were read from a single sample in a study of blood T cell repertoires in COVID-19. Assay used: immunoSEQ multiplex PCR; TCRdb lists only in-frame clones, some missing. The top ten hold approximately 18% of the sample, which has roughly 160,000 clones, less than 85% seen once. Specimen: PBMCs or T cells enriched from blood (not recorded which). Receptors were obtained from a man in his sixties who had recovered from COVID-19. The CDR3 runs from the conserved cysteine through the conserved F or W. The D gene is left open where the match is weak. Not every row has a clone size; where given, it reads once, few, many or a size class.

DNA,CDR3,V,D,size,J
TGTGCCAGCAGCTTAGCGAGGCTGAACGCTGGAAACACCATATATTTT,CASSLARLNAGNTIYF,TRBV7-2,-,-,TRBJ1-3
-,CASSFGEGQYF,TRBV12-3/TRBV12-4,-,-,TRBJ2-7
TGTGCCAGCAGCGCTCTCAGGGGCTCCTACAATGAGCAGTTCTTC,CASSALRGSYNEQFF,TRBV7-3,-,-,TRBJ2-1
TGTGCCACCAGTGATTCAGGGGCCGGGGACAGGGGACGCTATGGCTACACCTTC,CATSDSGAGDRGRYGYTF,TRBV24-1,TRBD1,-,TRBJ1-2
TGCGCCAGCAGCCAAGACGGGACAGGGCAAGAGACCCAGTACTTC,CASSQDGTGQETQYF,TRBV4-1,TRBD1,-,TRBJ2-5
TGTGCCAGCAGCTTGAATGCAGAGGGTAATGAAAAACTGTTTTTT,CASSLNAEGNEKLFF,TRBV5-4,-,-,TRBJ1-4
TGTGCCAGCAGTGAAGCCCTCGCCACTAGCTATGGCTACACCTTC,CASSEALATSYGYTF,TRBV6-1,-,-,TRBJ1-2
TGTGCCTGGAGTCTATCTAGGTTTAGCACAGATACGCAGTATTTT,CAWSLSRFSTDTQYF,TRBV30,-,-,TRBJ2-3
TGTGCCAGCAGCTTGCGACAGGGGGCGTCCGGGGAGCTGTTTTTT,CASSLRQGASGELFF,TRBV7-3,TRBD1,-,TRBJ2-2
TGTGCCAGCAGTTCAGTCCTGGAAGCTTTCTTT,CASSSVLEAFF,TRBV3-1/TRBV3-2,-,-,TRBJ1-1
TGTGCCAGCAGGGCAATAGGGGATATCACAGATACGCAGTATTTT,CASRAIGDITDTQYF,TRBV28,-,-,TRBJ2-3
TGTGCCAGCAGTACGACAGGCAAGGAGACCCAGTACTTC,CASSTTGKETQYF,TRBV28,-,-,TRBJ2-5
TGTGCCTGGAGTGTAACAGGGCTGGATGGCTACACCTTC,CAWSVTGLDGYTF,TRBV30,-,-,TRBJ1-2
TGTGCCATCAGTGGGCCCTCACAAGAGACCCAGTACTTC,CAISGPSQETQYF,TRBV10-3,-,-,TRBJ2-5
TGTGCCAGCAGCGGTTGGGGAGTAGTAAACTATGGCTACACCTTC,CASSGWGVVNYGYTF,TRBV14,-,-,TRBJ1-2
TGTGCCACCCTACTTGGACAGGGTTCTGAGACCCAGTACTTC,CATLLGQGSETQYF,TRBV10-3,TRBD1,-,TRBJ2-5
TGTGCCAGCAGTCCCGGTGCCGGCAATGAGCAGTTCTTC,CASSPGAGNEQFF,TRBV28,-,-,TRBJ2-1
TGTGCCACCAGTGATCCATTTAGCGGAGCGTACAATGAGCAGTTCTTC,CATSDPFSGAYNEQFF,TRBV24-1,-,-,TRBJ2-1
TGTGCCAGCAGCACAGCCGGGACTAGCGGGGTGGAGACCCAGTACTTC,CASSTAGTSGVETQYF,TRBV5-4,TRBD2,-,TRBJ2-5
TGTGCCAGCAGTTTAGCGGCCGGAGCTGAAGCTTTCTTT,CASSLAAGAEAFF,TRBV12-3/TRBV12-4,-,-,TRBJ1-1
TGTGCCATCAGTGGACCCCCGGGACAGGGGTCCTACAATGAGCAGTTCTTC,CAISGPPGQGSYNEQFF,TRBV10-3,TRBD1,few,TRBJ2-1
TGTGCCAGCAGGCGGGACAGTTACGAGCAGTACTTC,CASRRDSYEQYF,TRBV12-3/TRBV12-4,-,-,TRBJ2-7
TGTGCCAGCAGCCCCGGGAGGGGCGAGACCCAGTACTTC,CASSPGRGETQYF,TRBV14,TRBD2,-,TRBJ2-5
TGTGCCAGCAGACTACTAGCGGGAGGGCGGACAGATACGCAGTATTTT,CASRLLAGGRTDTQYF,TRBV2,TRBD2,-,TRBJ2-3
TGTGCCAGCAGTCGCGGTCGGGACAGATCCTACGAGCAGTACTTC,CASSRGRDRSYEQYF,TRBV5-5,TRBD1,-,TRBJ2-7
TGTGCCAGCAGCAGACGGACAGGGGGAGCGAACACCGGGGAGCTGTTTTTT,CASSRRTGGANTGELFF,TRBV7-3,TRBD1,-,TRBJ2-2
TGTGCCAGCAGCTTAGATAATACAGGGGAGCTGTTTTTT,CASSLDNTGELFF,TRBV11-3,-,-,TRBJ2-2
TGTGCCAGCAGAAGACAGGGACCTAGGCAGCCCCAGCATTTT,CASRRQGPRQPQHF,TRBV6-5,TRBD1,-,TRBJ1-5
TGTGCCAGCAGTTCGCGGGGGGGCGCGCAGTATTTT,CASSSRGGAQYF,TRBV11-2,TRBD2,-,TRBJ2-3
TGCGCCAGCAGTCAGGCGGGACAGGAGAACACTGAAGCTTTCTTT,CASSQAGQENTEAFF,TRBV23-1,TRBD1,-,TRBJ1-1
TGTGCCAGCAGCCCCCGAGGGGCGGGAGCCGGGGAGCTGTTTTTT,CASSPRGAGAGELFF,TRBV7-3,TRBD2,-,TRBJ2-2
TGCGCCAGCAGCCATCGAACTCACACTCCGGGACAGGGGATGAGGACTGAAGCTTTCTTT,CASSHRTHTPGQGMRTEAFF,TRBV4-1,TRBD1,once,TRBJ1-1
TGTGCCAGCTGCCGGGACAATAGCAATCAGCCCCAGCATTTT,CASCRDNSNQPQHF,TRBV6-2/TRBV6-3,-,-,TRBJ1-5
TGTGCCAGCAGCGTAGCAACAGGGTGGTGGGATACGCAGTATTTT,CASSVATGWWDTQYF,TRBV9,-,-,TRBJ2-3
TGTGCCAGCGACCGGACAGGGGTTGCCTATGGCTACACCTTC,CASDRTGVAYGYTF,TRBV2,TRBD1,-,TRBJ1-2